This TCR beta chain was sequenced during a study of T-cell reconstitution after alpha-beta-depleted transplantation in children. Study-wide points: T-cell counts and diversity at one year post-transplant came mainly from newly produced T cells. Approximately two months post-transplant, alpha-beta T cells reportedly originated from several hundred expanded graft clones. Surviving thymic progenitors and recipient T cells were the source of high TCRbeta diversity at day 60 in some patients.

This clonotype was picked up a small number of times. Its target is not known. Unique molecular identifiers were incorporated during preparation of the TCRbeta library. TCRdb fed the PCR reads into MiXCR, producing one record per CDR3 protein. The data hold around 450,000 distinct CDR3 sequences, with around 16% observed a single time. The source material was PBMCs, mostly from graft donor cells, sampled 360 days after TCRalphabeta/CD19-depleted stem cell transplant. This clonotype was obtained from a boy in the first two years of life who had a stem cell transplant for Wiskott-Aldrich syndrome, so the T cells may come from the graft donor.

The CDR3 DNA reads as TGTGCCAGCAGCAAGCCCTTGTCGGGACTGCCCTCCTACGAGCAGTACTTC. Translated: CASSKPLSGLPSYEQYF. This chain connects TRBV5-6 to TRBJ2-7, with D possibly being TRBD2 (6 bases). CDR1 is SGHDT and CDR2 is YYEEEE in the germline V gene. This CDR3 is built from 17 residues. Deletions cut 4 bases from V and 0 bases from J, with 20 bases between.